A single sample gave rise to the 19 T cell receptor beta chains below, sequenced in a study of long-term antiretroviral therapy in people with HIV. Version v3.0 of the immunoSEQ assay ran at survey level. Assay: immunoSEQ multiplex PCR; the TCRdb copy retains only in-frame clones and omits some. The repertoire holds approximately 17,000 clones, with under 85% as singletons. Sequencing was performed on unsorted PBMCs, taken more than 3.1 years after starting antiretroviral therapy. The receptors were gathered from a middle-aged woman with HIV.

The CDR3 is CASSLGAGQETQYF. The CDR3 DNA reads TGTGCCAGCAGCTTAGGGGCCGGGCAAGAGACCCAGTACTTC. The chain recombines TRBV7-8 with TRBJ2-5; D unresolved. Germline V gene sequence: CDR1 SGHVS, CDR2 FQNEAQ. Trimming removed 1 base at V and 2 bases at J, with 8 bases between. The CDR3 has 14 residues.

A few counts support this clone. The chain carries TRBV10-3 and TRBJ2-1, with 10 bases fitting TRBD1. Germline-derived CDR1 and CDR2 are ENHRY and SYGVKD. CDR3 length: 14 amino acids. V was pared by 5 bases and J by 9 bases, with 7 bases of the junction left unmatched. CDR3 sequence: CAISTGQGDGEQFF. In DNA, the CDR3 is TGTGCCATCAGTACCGGACAGGGGGATGGTGAGCAGTTCTTC.

The chain carries TRBV18 and TRBJ2-3, with no clear D. Trimming stripped 3 bases from V and 4 bases from J, with 14 bases between. The CDR3 runs 15 residues. The V gene's germline CDR1 is KGHSH and CDR2 LQKENI. The CDR3 loop reads CASSPQAGRADTQYF. Written as DNA, the CDR3 is TGTGCCAGCTCACCCCAAGCTGGGCGCGCAGATACGCAGTATTTT. The full variable domain, completed using reference TRBV18 and TRBJ2-3, is NAGVMQNPRHLVRRRGQEARLRCSPMKGHSHVYWYRQLPEEGLKFMVYLQKENIIDESGMPKERFSAEFPKEGPSILRIQQVVRGDSAAYFCASSPQAGRADTQYFGPGTRLTVL.

The chain joins TRBV5-1 to TRBJ2-7, with no clear D. The V and J ends lost 4 bases and 7 bases respectively, with 15 bases between them. From germline, CDR1 is SGHRS and CDR2 YFSETQ. The CDR3 runs 13 residues. CDR3: CASSEGPPGEQYF. CDR3 sequence (DNA): TGCGCCAGCAGCGAAGGACCACCAGGAGAGCAGTACTTC.

This chain connects TRBV6-5 to TRBJ2-3; a weak D match, TRBD2 (6 bases). Germline CDR1 MNHEY, CDR2 SVGAGI. V was shortened by 0 bases and J by 1 base, with 11 bases between the two germline ends. The CDR3 is 16 residues long. In DNA form, the CDR3 reads TGTGCCAGCAGTTACTCGGGACTTCACGGCACAGATACGCAGTATTTT. As protein: CASSYSGLHGTDTQYF.

The V gene is TRBV7-2, the J gene TRBJ1-3, with 9 bases that match TRBD1. The germline CDR1 and CDR2 sequences are SGHTA and FQGNSA. The CDR3 totals 17 residues. V dropped 3 bases and J dropped 4; count of bases not matched to a gene: 10. The CDR3 coding sequence is TGTGCCAGCAGCTTCTCCGGGACAGGGACCCCCGGAAACACCATATATTTT. Translated, it gives CASSFSGTGTPGNTIYF.

The genes are TRBV7-8 and TRBJ1-5, with 11 bases matching TRBD1. Per germline, CDR1 SGHVS and CDR2 FQNEAQ. The V gene end was trimmed by 5 bases and the J gene end by 6 bases; junction bases not matched to a gene: 6. The CDR3 is 15 residues long. The CDR3, as DNA: TGTGCCAGCAGCCCAAAGGACAGGGGGCGTCAGCCCCAGCATTTT. Translation: CASSPKDRGRQPQHF.

V gene TRBV6-5 combines with J gene TRBJ1-1; TRBD1 aligns across 7 bases. CDR1 and CDR2 (germline): MNHEY, SVGAGI. CDR3 length equals 14 residues. J lost 8 bases, V lost 5 bases, and 11 bases had no gene match. The CDR3 coding sequence is TGTGCCAGCAGTCCCCAGGTAAGGGACAGCGAAGCTTTCTTT. This codes for CASSPQVRDSEAFF.

This rearrangement joins TRBV29-1 to TRBJ2-1; TRBD2 matches at 10 bases. Unmatched junction bases numbered 8, after V lost 1 base and J lost 5 bases. CDR3 size: 16 residues. Looked up from germline, CDR1 is SQVTM and CDR2 is ANQGSEA. CDR3 sequence: CSVEGIAGGTNNEQFF. CDR3 DNA: TGCAGCGTTGAAGGTATAGCGGGGGGAACGAACAATGAGCAGTTCTTC.

V gene TRBV5-5 combines with J gene TRBJ1-6; the D is unclear. Deletions cut 0 bases from V and 3 bases from J, with 7 bases between. Per the germline V gene, CDR1 is SGHKS and CDR2 is YYEKEE (reference sequence). The CDR3 length is 15 residues. The CDR3: CASSLAYFYNSPLHF. The CDR3 bases are TGTGCCAGCAGCTTGGCGTACTTCTATAATTCACCCCTCCACTTT. The whole variable domain, remainder taken from reference TRBV5-5 and TRBJ1-6, is DAGVTQSPTHLIKTRGQQVTLRCSPISGHKSVSWYQQVLGQGPQFIFQYYEKEERGRGNFPDRFSARQFPNYSSELNVNALLLGDSALYLCASSLAYFYNSPLHFGNGTRLTVT.

The chain is built from TRBV10-3 and TRBJ1-1; D remains ambiguous. Germline lookup yields CDR1 ENHRY and CDR2 SYGVKD. Trimming cost V 0 bases and J 4 bases, with 15 bases left between them. The CDR3 totals 16 residues. The CDR3 protein is CAISESGVIAGTEAFF. Written as DNA, the CDR3 is TGTGCCATCAGTGAGTCGGGAGTAATAGCAGGCACTGAAGCTTTCTTT.

V and J are TRBV10-3 and TRBJ2-5, with D tentatively TRBD1 or TRBD2 (5 bases each). Germline lookup yields CDR1 ENHRY and CDR2 SYGVKD. The CDR3 length is 17 residues. V was pared by 2 bases and J by 9 bases, with 25 bases between. CDR3 in DNA: TGTGCCATCAGTGAGACCTGGGACGGACCTGAACTGGTGGCCCAGTACTTC. Translating gives CAISETWDGPELVAQYF.

J is TRBJ1-1 and V is TRBV5-1; D is possibly TRBD1 (6 bases). The CDR3 has 14 residues. Germline-derived CDR1 and CDR2 are SGHRS and YFSETQ. Trimming stripped 4 bases from V and 5 bases from J, with 15 bases between. The CDR3 DNA sequence: TGCGCCAGCAGCCCAGGGGATGGGGGGACTGAAGCTTTCTTT. Protein sequence: CASSPGDGGTEAFF.

DNA of the CDR3: TGTGCCAGCAGTTTACAGACGGGACAGTCTATTGATTCACCCCTCCACTTT. As protein: CASSLQTGQSIDSPLHF. The chain has TRBV27 and TRBJ1-6, with TRBD1 matching 7 bases. J was trimmed by 8 bases and V by 2 bases; bases with no gene match: 12. Germline CDR1 is MNHEY and CDR2 is SMNVEV (reference sequence). The CDR3 contains 17 residues.

This clone came up a few times. The chain recombines TRBV30 with TRBJ1-1, with TRBD1 matching 7 bases. The CDR3 length is 15 residues. After removal of 3 bases from V and 0 bases from J, the junction contained 7 bases not matched to a gene. Germline CDR1 is GTSNPN and CDR2 is SVGIG (reference sequence). In nucleotides, the CDR3 is TGTGCCTGGAGCGCCCCAGGGGGGATGAACACTGAAGCTTTCTTT. Translated, it gives CAWSAPGGMNTEAFF.

The chain employs TRBV5-4 and TRBJ2-5, with 7 bases fitting TRBD2. The CDR3 is 16 amino acids. V lost 0 bases and J lost 1; bases outside the gene matches: 6. CDR1 and CDR2 from the germline V gene are SGHNT and YYREEE (reference sequence). The CDR3 loop reads CASSLVGAGVQETQYF. The CDR3 nucleotides are TGTGCCAGCAGCTTGGTCGGCGCGGGGGTCCAAGAGACCCAGTACTTC. Based on the CDR3 plus reference TRBV5-4 and TRBJ2-5, the full variable domain is ETGVTQSPTHLIKTRGQQVTLRCSSQSGHNTVSWYQQALGQGPQFIFQYYREEENGRGNFPPRFSGLQFPNYSSELNVNALELDDSALYLCASSLVGAGVQETQYFGPGTRLLVL.

The chain couples TRBV30 to TRBJ1-5, with TRBD1 as a possible D gene (5 bases). This CDR3 comprises 13 residues. From germline, CDR1 is GTSNPN and CDR2 SVGIG (reference sequence). Deletions cut 2 bases from V and 6 bases from J, with 11 bases between. As DNA, the CDR3 is TGTGCCTGGAGTACGTCGGGGACTCAGCCCCAGCATTTT. It encodes CAWSTSGTQPQHF.

A single count supports this clone. V usage is TRBV18 and J usage is TRBJ1-1, with D uncertain. Trimming took 4 bases from V and 5 from J, leaving 5 bases between them. Germline CDR1 and CDR2: KGHSH and LQKENI. The CDR3 is made up of 11 amino acids. CDR3 region: CASSRETEAFF. The CDR3 DNA reads TGTGCCAGCTCACGGGAGACTGAAGCTTTCTTT.

The CDR3 DNA follows: TGCGCCAGCAGCCTTGCCGGGACCCCAGTGGGCTACGAGCAGTACTTC. It yields the protein CASSLAGTPVGYEQYF. The rearrangement joins TRBV5-1 to TRBJ2-7, with D perhaps matching TRBD1 or TRBD2 (5 bases each). There are 16 residues in the CDR3. The V and J ends lost 4 bases and 3 bases respectively, with 20 bases between them. Germline CDR1 is SGHRS and CDR2 is YFSETQ.